Listed below are T cell receptor beta chains from one sample, sequenced in a study of Ad26.COV2.S vaccination and SARS-CoV-2 variants. The assay was immunoSEQ multiplex PCR, and TCRdb's table has in-frame clones only and misses some. The sample yields roughly 380,000 clones, roughly 85% seen once. The source was peripheral blood, collected in a trial of Ad26.COV2.S vaccine versus placebo. These receptors were taken from a person between 18 and 65 years old who received the Ad26.COV2.S COVID-19 vaccine or a placebo. CDR3s include the opening cysteine and the closing phenylalanine or tryptophan. The order of the fields is J gene, clone size, D gene, CDR3 length, V gene, CDR3 DNA, CDR3 protein. The D gene is left open where the match is weak. A row's size may be missing; if present it is once, few, many or a size class.

j_gene: TRBJ1-5; abundance: .; d_gene: .; len: 14; v_gene: TRBV18; CDR3nt: TGTGCCAGCTCACCAAATAGTGGTCGAGAGCCCCAGCATTTT; CDR3aa: CASSPNSGREPQHF
j_gene: TRBJ2-7; abundance: .; d_gene: .; len: 15; v_gene: TRBV11-3; CDR3nt: TGTGCCAGCAGCTCCCATCGGGCGTCTGCCTACGAGCAGTACTTC; CDR3aa: CASSSHRASAYEQYF
j_gene: TRBJ1-5; abundance: .; d_gene: TRBD1; len: 15; v_gene: TRBV5-1; CDR3nt: TGCGCCAGCAGCTCGACAGGGGCTACTAATCAGCCCCAGCATTTT; CDR3aa: CASSSTGATNQPQHF
j_gene: TRBJ1-4; abundance: .; d_gene: .; len: 14; v_gene: TRBV30; CDR3nt: TGTGCCTGGAGTAAAAAAGGGGCGGAGGAAAAACTGTTTTTT; CDR3aa: CAWSKKGAEEKLFF
j_gene: TRBJ1-2; abundance: .; d_gene: .; len: 13; v_gene: TRBV6-2/TRBV6-3; CDR3nt: TGTGCCAGCAGTTATGGCAGGGGCAATGGCTACACCTTC; CDR3aa: CASSYGRGNGYTF
j_gene: TRBJ2-1; abundance: .; d_gene: TRBD2; len: 14; v_gene: TRBV7-9; CDR3nt: TGTGCCAGCGGGGGGGACCAAAGGTCGCCGGAGCAGTTCTTC; CDR3aa: CASGGDQRSPEQFF
j_gene: TRBJ2-1; abundance: .; d_gene: .; len: 11; v_gene: TRBV5-6; CDR3nt: TGTGCCAGCAGCTGGGGGCAAGGGCAGTTCTTC; CDR3aa: CASSWGQGQFF
j_gene: TRBJ2-7; abundance: .; d_gene: TRBD1; len: 14; v_gene: TRBV18; CDR3nt: TGTGCCAGCTCACCAGACAGGGGGGCTTACGAGCAGTACTTC; CDR3aa: CASSPDRGAYEQYF
j_gene: TRBJ2-5; abundance: .; d_gene: .; len: 13; v_gene: TRBV6-5; CDR3nt: TGTGCCAGCAGTTACCCGGGAGAAGAGACCCAGTACTTC; CDR3aa: CASSYPGEETQYF
j_gene: TRBJ2-5; abundance: once; d_gene: .; len: 14; v_gene: TRBV7-9; CDR3nt: TGTGCCAGCAGAGATCCAGGGCGTGGAGAGACCCAGTACTTC; CDR3aa: CASRDPGRGETQYF
j_gene: TRBJ2-7; abundance: .; d_gene: .; len: 14; v_gene: TRBV6-1; CDR3nt: TGTGCCAGCAGTGAATCCGGGACAACCTACGAGCAGTACTTC; CDR3aa: CASSESGTTYEQYF
j_gene: TRBJ2-7; abundance: .; d_gene: .; len: 13; v_gene: TRBV29-1; CDR3nt: TGCAGCGTTGAAGAGCCGGGGGCCTACGAGCAGTACTTC; CDR3aa: CSVEEPGAYEQYF
j_gene: TRBJ1-6; abundance: .; d_gene: .; len: 14; v_gene: TRBV19; CDR3nt: TGTGCCAGTAGATGGGCGACAACAGGTTCACCCCTCCACTTT; CDR3aa: CASRWATTGSPLHF
j_gene: TRBJ2-2; abundance: .; d_gene: .; len: 16; v_gene: TRBV9; CDR3nt: TGTGCCAGCAGCGTAGGAAGGAAAACGAACACCGGGGAGCTGTTTTTT; CDR3aa: CASSVGRKTNTGELFF
j_gene: TRBJ2-1; abundance: .; d_gene: .; len: 15; v_gene: TRBV13; CDR3nt: TGTGCCAGCAGCTTTTATGGGCTCACTTTAGGGGAGCAGTTCTTC; CDR3aa: CASSFYGLTLGEQFF
j_gene: TRBJ2-1; abundance: .; d_gene: TRBD2; len: 16; v_gene: TRBV2; CDR3nt: TGTGCCAGCAGTCAGATTAGCGGGAGCTCCTACAATGAGCAGTTCTTC; CDR3aa: CASSQISGSSYNEQFF
j_gene: TRBJ2-7; abundance: .; d_gene: TRBD2; len: 14; v_gene: TRBV2; CDR3nt: TGTGCCAGCAGGGGTAGCGGGAACTCCTACGAGCAGTACTTC; CDR3aa: CASRGSGNSYEQYF
j_gene: TRBJ1-1; abundance: .; d_gene: .; len: 14; v_gene: TRBV5-6; CDR3nt: TGTGCCAGCAGTTTGGGTAGACGGTACACTGAAGCTTTCTTT; CDR3aa: CASSLGRRYTEAFF
j_gene: TRBJ2-6; abundance: .; d_gene: TRBD1; len: 18; v_gene: TRBV4-1; CDR3nt: TGCGCCAGCAGCCAGACGGGACAGGGCACCTCTGGGGCCAACGTCCTGACTTTC; CDR3aa: CASSQTGQGTSGANVLTF
j_gene: TRBJ1-1; abundance: .; d_gene: .; len: 14; v_gene: TRBV6-5; CDR3nt: TGTGCCAGCAGTTACTTGTCCTCCTGGGGCGAAGCTTTCTTT; CDR3aa: CASSYLSSWGEAFF
j_gene: TRBJ2-3; abundance: .; d_gene: .; len: 17; v_gene: TRBV7-9; CDR3nt: TGTGCCAGCAGCTTCCCCAGTAACACTGATGCGGGAGATACGCAGTATTTT; CDR3aa: CASSFPSNTDAGDTQYF
j_gene: TRBJ2-2; abundance: .; d_gene: TRBD2; len: 15; v_gene: TRBV27; CDR3nt: TGTGCCAGCAGCCGACTAGCAGACTCAACCGGGGAGCTGTTTTTT; CDR3aa: CASSRLADSTGELFF
j_gene: TRBJ1-2; abundance: .; d_gene: TRBD1; len: 14; v_gene: TRBV6-6; CDR3nt: TGTGCCAGCAGTTACCCAGAGGGGGCCGAGGGCTACACCTTC; CDR3aa: CASSYPEGAEGYTF
j_gene: TRBJ2-3; abundance: .; d_gene: TRBD1; len: 14; v_gene: TRBV5-1; CDR3nt: TGCGCCAGCAGCAACGACAGGGACACAGATACGCAGTATTTT; CDR3aa: CASSNDRDTDTQYF
j_gene: TRBJ2-5; abundance: .; d_gene: .; len: 15; v_gene: TRBV5-1; CDR3nt: TGCGCCAGCAACCTAATCGGACTGCCGCAAGAGACCCAGTACTTC; CDR3aa: CASNLIGLPQETQYF
j_gene: TRBJ1-2; abundance: .; d_gene: .; len: 15; v_gene: TRBV5-5; CDR3nt: TGTGCCAGCAGCGCCCAATGGGGGCTTGACTATGGCTACACCTTC; CDR3aa: CASSAQWGLDYGYTF
j_gene: TRBJ2-5; abundance: .; d_gene: TRBD1; len: 15; v_gene: TRBV5-1; CDR3nt: TGCGCCAGCAGCGATGGACAGGGGTCCCAAGAGACCCAGTACTTC; CDR3aa: CASSDGQGSQETQYF
j_gene: TRBJ1-1; abundance: .; d_gene: .; len: 11; v_gene: TRBV18; CDR3nt: TGTGCCAGCTCGGGACCCGGGGGAGCTTTCTTT; CDR3aa: CASSGPGGAFF
j_gene: TRBJ1-3; abundance: .; d_gene: .; len: 14; v_gene: TRBV10-2; CDR3nt: TGCGCCAGCAGACCACAGGGATCTGGAAACACCATATATTTT; CDR3aa: CASRPQGSGNTIYF
j_gene: TRBJ1-5; abundance: once; d_gene: .; len: 14; v_gene: TRBV6-5; CDR3nt: TGTGCCAGCAGTCCCCAGGGAGGCAATCAGCCCCAGCATTTT; CDR3aa: CASSPQGGNQPQHF
j_gene: TRBJ2-7; abundance: .; d_gene: TRBD1; len: 15; v_gene: TRBV4-3; CDR3nt: TGCGCCAGCAGCCAAGCCCCGGGACAGGTTGGTGAGCAGTACTTC; CDR3aa: CASSQAPGQVGEQYF
j_gene: TRBJ1-2; abundance: .; d_gene: .; len: 12; v_gene: TRBV5-4; CDR3nt: TGTGCCAGCAGCGGGGATGGCTATGGCTACACCTTC; CDR3aa: CASSGDGYGYTF
j_gene: TRBJ2-7; abundance: .; d_gene: .; len: 10; v_gene: TRBV30; CDR3nt: TGTGCCTGGAGTCGGGACGAGCAGTACTTC; CDR3aa: CAWSRDEQYF
j_gene: TRBJ2-3; abundance: .; d_gene: TRBD2; len: 17; v_gene: TRBV4-3; CDR3nt: TGCGCCAGCAGCCAAGTGAGCGGGGGAGCGATTACAGATACGCAGTATTTT; CDR3aa: CASSQVSGGAITDTQYF
j_gene: TRBJ1-1; abundance: .; d_gene: .; len: 10; v_gene: TRBV12-3/TRBV12-4; CDR3nt: TGTGCCAGCATGGTTACTGAAGCTTTCTTT; CDR3aa: CASMVTEAFF
j_gene: TRBJ2-7; abundance: .; d_gene: TRBD2; len: 12; v_gene: TRBV29-1; CDR3nt: TGCAGCGTTAATAGCGGGAGGTCCGAGCAGTACTTC; CDR3aa: CSVNSGRSEQYF
j_gene: TRBJ1-3; abundance: .; d_gene: .; len: 13; v_gene: TRBV9; CDR3nt: TGTGCCAGCAGCGTAGCCCCTTTAAACACCATATATTTT; CDR3aa: CASSVAPLNTIYF
j_gene: TRBJ1-5; abundance: few; d_gene: .; len: 13; v_gene: TRBV6-5; CDR3nt: TGTGCCAGCAGCGGACGTAGCAATCAGCCCCAGCATTTT; CDR3aa: CASSGRSNQPQHF
j_gene: TRBJ1-1; abundance: .; d_gene: .; len: 16; v_gene: TRBV10-3; CDR3nt: TGTGCCATCAGAGATACCGTCCAGGGTCCGAACACTGAAGCTTTCTTT; CDR3aa: CAIRDTVQGPNTEAFF